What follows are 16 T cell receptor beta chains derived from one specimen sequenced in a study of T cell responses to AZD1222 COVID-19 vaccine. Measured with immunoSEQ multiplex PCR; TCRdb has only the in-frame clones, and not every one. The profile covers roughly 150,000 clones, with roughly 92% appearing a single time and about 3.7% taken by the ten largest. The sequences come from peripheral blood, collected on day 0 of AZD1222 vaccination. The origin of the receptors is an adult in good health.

DNA of the CDR3: TGTGCCAGCAGCTTTTCGGGGGACTCACCCCTCCACTTT. This translates into CASSFSGDSPLHF. The rearrangement links TRBV7-2 to TRBJ1-6; D is perhaps TRBD1 (5 bases). This CDR3 has 13 residues. Per germline, CDR1 SGHTA and CDR2 FQGNSA. V dropped 3 bases and J dropped 10 bases, with 10 bases sitting between them.

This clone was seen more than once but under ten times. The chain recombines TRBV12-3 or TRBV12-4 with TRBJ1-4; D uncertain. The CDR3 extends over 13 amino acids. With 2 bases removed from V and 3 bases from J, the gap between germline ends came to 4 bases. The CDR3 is CASSLTPNEKLFF. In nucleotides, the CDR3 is TGTGCCAGCAGTTTAACGCCTAATGAAAAACTGTTTTTT.

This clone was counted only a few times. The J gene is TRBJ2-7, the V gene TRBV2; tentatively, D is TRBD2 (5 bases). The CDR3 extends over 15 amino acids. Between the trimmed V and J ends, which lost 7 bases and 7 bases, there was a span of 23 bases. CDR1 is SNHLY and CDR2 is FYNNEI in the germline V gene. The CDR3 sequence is CASKRETLGVGEQYF. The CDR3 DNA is TGTGCCAGCAAGAGGGAGACTCTCGGGGTAGGGGAGCAGTACTTC.

The chain's CDR3 is CASSLGTGNTGELFF. In DNA form, the CDR3 reads TGTGCCAGCAGCTTAGGGACAGGGAACACCGGGGAGCTGTTTTTT. The chain carries TRBV11-2 and TRBJ2-2, with 7 bases aligning to TRBD1. This CDR3 has 15 residues. From germline, CDR1 is SGHAT and CDR2 FQNNGV. Trimming cost V 1 base and J 1 base; bases outside gene matches: 0.

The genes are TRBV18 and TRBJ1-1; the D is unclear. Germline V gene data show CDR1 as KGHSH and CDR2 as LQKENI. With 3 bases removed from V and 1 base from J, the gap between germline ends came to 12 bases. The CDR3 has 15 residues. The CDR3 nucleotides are TGTGCCAGCTCACCGGCCCGGGTTTCGAACACTGAAGCTTTCTTT. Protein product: CASSPARVSNTEAFF.

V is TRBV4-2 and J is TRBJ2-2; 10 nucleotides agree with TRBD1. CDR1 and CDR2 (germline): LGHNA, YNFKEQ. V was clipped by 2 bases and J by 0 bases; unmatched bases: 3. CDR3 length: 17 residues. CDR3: CASSQPTGGSNTGELFF. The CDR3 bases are TGTGCCAGCAGCCAACCGACAGGGGGCTCGAACACCGGGGAGCTGTTTTTT.

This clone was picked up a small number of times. The CDR3 spells CAIESGFEQFF. The CDR3 DNA sequence: TGCGCCATCGAGAGCGGATTTGAGCAGTTCTTC. The chain has TRBV10-1 and TRBJ2-1; perhaps TRBD2 as D (5 bases). Germline assignment: CDR1 WNHNN and CDR2 SYGVQD (reference sequence). This CDR3 is 11 amino acids long. V was cut by 10 bases and J by 9 bases, with 13 bases left in between.

The CDR3 nucleotides read TGTGCCAGCAGCCCCCCGACGTGGAATCAGCCCCAGCATTTT. It yields the protein CASSPPTWNQPQHF. The rearrangement joins TRBV28 to TRBJ1-5; the D is unclear. Deletions cut 6 bases from V and 4 bases from J, with 13 bases between. The CDR3 has 14 residues. Germline CDR1 reads MDHEN; CDR2 reads SYDVKM.

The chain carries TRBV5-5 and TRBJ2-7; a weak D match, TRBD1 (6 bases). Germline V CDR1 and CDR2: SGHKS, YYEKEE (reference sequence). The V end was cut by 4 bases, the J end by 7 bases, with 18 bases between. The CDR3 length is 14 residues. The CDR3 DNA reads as TGTGCCAGCAGCCCGACAGGCCAACCGAGGGAGCAGTACTTC. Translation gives CASSPTGQPREQYF.

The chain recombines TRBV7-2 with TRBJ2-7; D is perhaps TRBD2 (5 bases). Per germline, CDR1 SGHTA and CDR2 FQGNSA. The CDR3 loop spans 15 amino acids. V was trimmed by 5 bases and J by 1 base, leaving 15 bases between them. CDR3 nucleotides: TGTGCCAGCAGCCCAAAGGGAGTTGGATCCTACGAGCAGTACTTC. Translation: CASSPKGVGSYEQYF.

The CDR3 here is CASPAGGPFYPDTQYF. CDR3 in DNA: TGTGCCAGCCCAGCGGGAGGGCCTTTCTACCCAGATACGCAGTATTTT. The V gene is TRBV7-4, the J gene TRBJ2-3, with 10 nucleotides matching TRBD2. Germline values: CDR1 SGHVT, CDR2 SQSDAQ. The ends lost 8 bases at V and 4 bases at J; junction bases unmatched: 12. The CDR3 loop spans 16 amino acids.

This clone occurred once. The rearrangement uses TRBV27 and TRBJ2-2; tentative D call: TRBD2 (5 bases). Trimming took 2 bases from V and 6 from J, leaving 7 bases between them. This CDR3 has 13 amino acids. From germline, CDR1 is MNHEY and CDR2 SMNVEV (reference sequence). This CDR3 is CASSLGRPGELFF. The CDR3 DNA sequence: TGTGCCAGCAGTTTAGGGAGACCCGGGGAGCTGTTTTTT.

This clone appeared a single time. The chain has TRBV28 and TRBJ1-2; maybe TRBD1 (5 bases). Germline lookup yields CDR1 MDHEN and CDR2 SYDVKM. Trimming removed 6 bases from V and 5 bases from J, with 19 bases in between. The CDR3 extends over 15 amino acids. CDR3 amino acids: CASSPLYGGEYGYTF. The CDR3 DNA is TGTGCCAGCAGCCCTCTTTATGGAGGGGAGTATGGCTACACCTTC.

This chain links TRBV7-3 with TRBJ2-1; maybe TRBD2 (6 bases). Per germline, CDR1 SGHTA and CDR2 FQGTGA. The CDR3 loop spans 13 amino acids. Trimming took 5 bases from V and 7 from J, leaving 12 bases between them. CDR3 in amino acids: CASSLNGGNEQFF. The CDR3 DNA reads TGTGCCAGCAGCCTGAATGGGGGGAATGAGCAGTTCTTC. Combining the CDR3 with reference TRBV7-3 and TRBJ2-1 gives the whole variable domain GAGVSQTPSNKVTEKGKYVELRCDPISGHTALYWYRQSLGQGPEFLIYFQGTGAADDSGLPNDRFFAVRPEGSVSTLKIQRTERGDSAVYLCASSLNGGNEQFFGPGTRLTVL.

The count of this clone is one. CDR3 in DNA: TGTGCCAGCAGTGAAAACCTACAGGGGGGTTACGGAAACACCATATATTTT. This encodes CASSENLQGGYGNTIYF. This chain connects TRBV2 to TRBJ1-3, with 8 bases identical to TRBD1. The CDR3 sequence is 17 residues long. V shed 2 bases and J 4 bases; nucleotides not matched to a gene: 10. Looked up from germline, CDR1 is SNHLY and CDR2 is FYNNEI.

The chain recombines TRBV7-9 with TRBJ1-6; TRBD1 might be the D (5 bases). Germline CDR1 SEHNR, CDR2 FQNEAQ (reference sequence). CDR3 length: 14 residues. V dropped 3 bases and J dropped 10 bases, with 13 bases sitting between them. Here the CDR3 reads CASSFSGDGSPLHF. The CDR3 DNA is TGTGCCAGCAGCTTTTCTGGGGACGGATCACCCCTCCACTTT.